This T cell receptor beta chain comes out of a study of blood T cell repertoires in COVID-19. Clones were read by immunoSEQ multiplex PCR, and TCRdb kept only the in-frame ones, dropping some. The sample records about 230,000 clones, approximately 81% being singletons. The V gene's germline CDR1 is MNHEY and CDR2 SVGAGI. This CDR3 has 15 amino acids. V dropped 7 bases and J dropped 8 bases, with 23 bases sitting between them. The sequence was obtained from a man aged 40-49 years with acute or convalescent COVID-19. Specimen: peripheral blood. The gene calls are TRBV6-5 and TRBJ1-2; possible D gene TRBD1, 5 bases. The DNA for the CDR3 is TGTGCCAGCACCCTAGGGGCATGGGAAAGGAGCGGCTACACCTTC. It codes for CASTLGAWERSGYTF.